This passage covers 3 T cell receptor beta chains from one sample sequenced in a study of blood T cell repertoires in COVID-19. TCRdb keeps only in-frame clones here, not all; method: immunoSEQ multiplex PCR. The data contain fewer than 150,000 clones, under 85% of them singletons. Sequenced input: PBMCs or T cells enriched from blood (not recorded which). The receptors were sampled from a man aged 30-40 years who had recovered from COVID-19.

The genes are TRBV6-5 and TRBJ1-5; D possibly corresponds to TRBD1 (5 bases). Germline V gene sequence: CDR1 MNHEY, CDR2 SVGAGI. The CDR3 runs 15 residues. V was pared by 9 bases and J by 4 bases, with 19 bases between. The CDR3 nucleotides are TGTGCCAGTTGTCAAGACCGGGGGATGAATCAGCCCCAGCATTTT. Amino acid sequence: CASCQDRGMNQPQHF.

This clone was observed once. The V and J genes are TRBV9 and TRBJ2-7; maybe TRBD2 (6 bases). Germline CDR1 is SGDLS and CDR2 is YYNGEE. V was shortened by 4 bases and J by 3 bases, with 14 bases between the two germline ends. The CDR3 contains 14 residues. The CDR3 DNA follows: TGTGCCAGCAGCCCTGGACTAAACCTCTACGAGCAGTACTTC. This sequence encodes CASSPGLNLYEQYF.

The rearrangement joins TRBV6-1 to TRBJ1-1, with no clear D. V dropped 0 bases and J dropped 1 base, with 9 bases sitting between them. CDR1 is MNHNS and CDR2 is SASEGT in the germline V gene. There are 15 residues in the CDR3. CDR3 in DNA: TGTGCCAGCAGTGAAGCGGTAGAGGCGAACACTGAAGCTTTCTTT. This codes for CASSEAVEANTEAFF.